The 5 T cell receptor beta chains below all came from one sample that was sequenced in a study of T cells in localized non-small cell lung cancer. The table came from immunoSEQ multiplex PCR; TCRdb's copy has only in-frame clones and leaves some out. The sample lists approximately 88,000 clones; roughly 90% were seen once. The sequencing used PBMCs, collected before any cancer treatment. All receptors derive from a woman aged 35-75 years with stage II squamous cell lung carcinoma.

The J gene is TRBJ2-7, the V gene TRBV6-5; D not certain. CDR1 and CDR2 from the germline V gene are MNHEY and SVGAGI. V shed 2 bases and J shed 3 bases, with 11 bases lying between them. The CDR3 consists of 14 residues. CDR3 bases: TGTGCCAGCAGTTACCGTTACCTCGGCTACGAGCAGTACTTC. It translates to CASSYRYLGYEQYF.

V is TRBV10-2 and J is TRBJ1-4; D might be TRBD1 (5 bases). The CDR3 is 16 amino acids. CDR1 is WSHSY and CDR2 is SAAADI in the germline V gene. V gave up 6 bases and J gave up 3 bases, with 17 bases separating them. CDR3 in amino acids: CASSREGNHPNEKLFF. In DNA, the CDR3 is TGCGCCAGCAGCAGGGAGGGGAACCATCCTAATGAAAAACTGTTTTTT.

The chain joins TRBV27 to TRBJ2-5; D ambiguous. CDR1 and CDR2 (germline): MNHEY, SMNVEV (reference sequence). Trimming took 6 bases from V and 9 from J, leaving 23 bases between them. CDR3 length: 15 amino acids. CDR3 sequence (DNA): TGTGCCAGCAGCCCCTTGGCCCTATCTTCTAGGGCCCAGTACTTC. Translating it yields CASSPLALSSRAQYF.

The chain combines TRBV23-1 with TRBJ1-5, with 12 bases that match TRBD1. TRBV23-1 is annotated as an ORF whose role is uncertain. After removal of 3 bases from V and 1 base from J, the junction contained 4 bases not matched to a gene. The CDR3 contains 17 residues. The CDR3 region has the DNA TGCGCCAGCAGTCAGGGGACAGGGGGCCACAGCAATCAGCCCCAGCATTTT. As protein: CASSQGTGGHSNQPQHF.

The CDR3 region has the DNA TGTGCCAGCAGCGTAGGTATGTCCTACGAGCAGTACTTC. It encodes CASSVGMSYEQYF. The rearrangement joins TRBV9 to TRBJ2-7; no clear D gene. The CDR3 is 13 residues long. Per germline, CDR1 SGDLS and CDR2 YYNGEE. With 0 bases removed from V and 1 base from J, the gap between germline ends came to 5 bases.